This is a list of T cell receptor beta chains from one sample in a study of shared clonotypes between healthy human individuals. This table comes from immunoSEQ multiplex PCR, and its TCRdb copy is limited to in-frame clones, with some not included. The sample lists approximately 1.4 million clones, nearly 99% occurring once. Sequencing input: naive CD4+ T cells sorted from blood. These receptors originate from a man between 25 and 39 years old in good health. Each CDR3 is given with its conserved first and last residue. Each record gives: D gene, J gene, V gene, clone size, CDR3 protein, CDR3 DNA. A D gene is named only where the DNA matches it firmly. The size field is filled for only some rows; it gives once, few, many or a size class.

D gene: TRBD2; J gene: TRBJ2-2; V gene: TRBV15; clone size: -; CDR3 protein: CATQSGRAATGELFF; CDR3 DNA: TGTGCCACCCAAAGCGGGAGGGCGGCTACCGGGGAGCTGTTTTTT
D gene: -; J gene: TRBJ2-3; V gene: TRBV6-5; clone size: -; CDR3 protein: CASSRGDGTDTQYF; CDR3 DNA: TGTGCCAGCAGTCGCGGAGACGGCACAGATACGCAGTATTTT
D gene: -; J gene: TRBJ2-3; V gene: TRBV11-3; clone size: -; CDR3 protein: CASSQGIQLTDTQYF; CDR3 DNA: TGTGCCAGCAGCCAAGGGATTCAACTCACAGATACGCAGTATTTT
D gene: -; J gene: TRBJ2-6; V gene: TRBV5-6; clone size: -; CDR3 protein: CASSPMSPVGANVLTF; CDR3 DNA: TGTGCCAGCAGCCCGATGAGTCCGGTGGGGGCCAACGTCCTGACTTTC
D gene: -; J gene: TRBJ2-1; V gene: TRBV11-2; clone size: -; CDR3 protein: CASSPLASVDEQFF; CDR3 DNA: TGTGCCAGCAGCCCCTTAGCTAGCGTCGATGAGCAGTTCTTC
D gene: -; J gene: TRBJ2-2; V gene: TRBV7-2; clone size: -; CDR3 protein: CASTFPAGQHLGTGELFF; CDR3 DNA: TGTGCCAGCACCTTCCCCGCAGGACAGCATCTTGGTACCGGGGAGCTGTTTTTT
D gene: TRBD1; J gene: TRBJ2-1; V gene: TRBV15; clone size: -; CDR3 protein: CATSRDDRGSYNEQFF; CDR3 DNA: TGTGCCACCAGCAGAGATGACAGGGGATCCTACAATGAGCAGTTCTTC
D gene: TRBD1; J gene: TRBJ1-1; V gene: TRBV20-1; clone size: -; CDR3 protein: CSANRGTEAFF; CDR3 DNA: TGCAGTGCCAACAGGGGGACTGAAGCTTTCTTT
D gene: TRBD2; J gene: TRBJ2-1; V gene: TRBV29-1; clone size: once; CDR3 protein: CSAIGTRRHEQFF; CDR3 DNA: TGCAGCGCCATCGGGACTAGGAGACATGAGCAGTTCTTC
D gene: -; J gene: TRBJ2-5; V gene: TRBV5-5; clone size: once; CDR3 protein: CASSLPTGREETQYF; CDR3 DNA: TGTGCCAGCAGCTTGCCTACAGGGAGGGAAGAGACCCAGTACTTC
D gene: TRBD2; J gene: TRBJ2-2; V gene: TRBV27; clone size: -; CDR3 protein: CASSFQVIAGGRIGSGELFF; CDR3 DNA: TGTGCCAGCAGTTTTCAGGTTATAGCGGGAGGTCGAATAGGGTCTGGGGAGCTGTTTTTT
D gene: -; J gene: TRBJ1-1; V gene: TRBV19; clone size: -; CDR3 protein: CASNPDRMNTEAFF; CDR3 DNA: TGTGCCAGTAACCCTGACAGGATGAACACTGAAGCTTTCTTT
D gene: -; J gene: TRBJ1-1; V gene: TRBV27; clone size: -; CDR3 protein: CASSSGANTEAFF; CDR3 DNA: TGTGCCAGCAGTTCAGGGGCCAACACTGAAGCTTTCTTT
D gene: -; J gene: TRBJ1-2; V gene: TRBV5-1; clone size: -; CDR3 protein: CASSLSGYYGYTF; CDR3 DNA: TGCGCCAGCAGCTTGTCAGGATATTATGGCTACACCTTC
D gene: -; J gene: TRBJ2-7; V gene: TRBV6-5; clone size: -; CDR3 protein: CASSYDGALSYEQYF; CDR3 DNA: TGTGCCAGCAGTTACGATGGGGCACTCTCCTACGAGCAGTACTTC
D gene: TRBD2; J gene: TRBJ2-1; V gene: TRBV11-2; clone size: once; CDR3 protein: CASSLASGGYNEQFF; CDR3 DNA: TGTGCCAGCAGCTTAGCTAGCGGGGGATACAATGAGCAGTTCTTC
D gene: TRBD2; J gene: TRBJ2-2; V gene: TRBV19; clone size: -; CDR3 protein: CASSGAGAFTGELFF; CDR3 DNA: TGTGCCAGTAGTGGGGCGGGAGCGTTCACCGGGGAGCTGTTTTTT
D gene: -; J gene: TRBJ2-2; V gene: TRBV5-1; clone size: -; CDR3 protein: CASSVTGPNTGELFF; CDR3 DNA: TGCGCCAGCAGCGTGACAGGACCGAACACCGGGGAGCTGTTTTTT
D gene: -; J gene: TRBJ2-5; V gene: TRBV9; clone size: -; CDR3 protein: CASSVDTGVHQETQYF; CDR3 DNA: TGTGCCAGCAGCGTAGACACGGGAGTGCATCAAGAGACCCAGTACTTC
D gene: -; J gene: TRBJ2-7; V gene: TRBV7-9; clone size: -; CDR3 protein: CASSSGGVYEQYF; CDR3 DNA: TGTGCCAGCAGCTCGGGCGGAGTCTACGAGCAGTACTTC
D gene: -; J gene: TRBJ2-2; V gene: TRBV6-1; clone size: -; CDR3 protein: CASSLEDLNTGELFF; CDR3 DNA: TGTGCCAGCTCCCTGGAGGACTTGAACACCGGGGAGCTGTTTTTT
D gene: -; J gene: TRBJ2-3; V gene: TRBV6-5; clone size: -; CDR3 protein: CASSYWRETDTQYF; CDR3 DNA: TGTGCCAGCAGTTACTGGCGGGAAACAGATACGCAGTATTTT
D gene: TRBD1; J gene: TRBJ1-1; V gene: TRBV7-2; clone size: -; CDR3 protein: CASSYVGQGEAFF; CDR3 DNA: TGTGCCAGCAGCTACGTCGGACAGGGGGAAGCTTTCTTT
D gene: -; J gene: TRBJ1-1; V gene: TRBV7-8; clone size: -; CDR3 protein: CASRPPREGILMNTEAFF; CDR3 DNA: TGTGCCAGCAGGCCTCCCCGGGAGGGGATCTTAATGAACACTGAAGCTTTCTTT